The T cell receptor (beta chain) described here comes from a study of blood T cell repertoires in COVID-19. Across the study: Acute-phase and convalescent COVID-19 samples originated in the United States, Italy and Spain. From T cells, B-cell-depleted T cells, or PBMCs came the material, which was cDNA or gDNA.

CDR1 is MGHRA, CDR2 YSYEKL, per germline. This CDR3 has 15 amino acids. J lost 1 base, V lost 4 bases, and 3 bases had no gene match. Original handling: Using reference gene primer amplification, nucleated cell counts were estimated. Assay used: immunoSEQ multiplex PCR; TCRdb lists only in-frame clones, some missing. Clone size and the V and J calls come from that table; the DNA yielded D and trimming. Of fewer than 450,000 clones in the sample, around 90% were seen once. The TCR comes from a young woman who had recovered from COVID-19. This chain joins TRBV4-1 and TRBJ2-3, with 9 bases lining up with TRBD2. Sequencing used peripheral blood. CDR3 sequence: CASSRRTSGTDTQYF. CDR3 sequence (DNA): TGCGCCAGCAGCCGCAGGACTAGCGGCACAGATACGCAGTATTTT.